This TCR beta chain was identified during a study of T cell responses to AZD1222 COVID-19 vaccine. Study-level findings and limits: Only a handful of AZD1222 recipients tested seropositive at baseline. Two doses of AZD1222 preceded a rise in Spike-specific TCR breadth and depth.

Trimming shortened V by 5 bases and J by 6 bases, and 10 bases separated the two germline ends. Germline V gene data show CDR1 as KGHDR and CDR2 as SFDVKD. CDR3 length: 13 amino acids. Remarks on this clone: Antigen: not known.

The assay was immunoSEQ multiplex PCR, and TCRdb's table has in-frame clones only and misses some. Of about 180,000 clones in the sample, around 90% were seen once. This receptor was obtained from an adult who received the MenACWY meningococcal vaccine as a control. V and J are TRBV24-1 and TRBJ1-5, with D tentatively TRBD1 (5 bases). The sample in question was peripheral blood, obtained 28 days after the second dose of the MenACWY control vaccine. The CDR3 DNA reads as TGTGCCACCAGTGTCGGAGGGGCTCAGCCCCAGCATTTT. It yields the protein CATSVGGAQPQHF.